A single sample gave rise to the 9 T cell receptor beta chains below, sequenced in a study of cytomegalovirus exposure and HLA in healthy donors (TCRdb year 2017). Library preparation used the immunoSEQ multiplex PCR assay. The multiplex PCR relied on a mix of 60 forward primers for TCR Vbeta segments and 13 reverse primers for TCR Jbeta segments. TCRdb's version of the immuneACCESS table is confined to in-frame rearrangements and falls short of the full clone set. An unresolved V gene accounts for under half of the shortfall where checked; the remainder is of unknown origin. The sample table shows about 150,000 clones, and around 77% are seen once. Over 2% of the sample belongs to the ten largest clones. Sequenced sample: PBMCs. Every receptor here comes from a man in his thirties or forties in good health and CMV-seronegative.

The chain is built from TRBV18 and TRBJ2-1, with D possibly TRBD2 on 6 matching bases. V was pared by 3 bases and J by 4 bases, with 22 bases between. CDR3 length: 18 amino acids. Germline-derived CDR1 and CDR2 are KGHSH and LQKENI. CDR3 coding DNA: TGTGCCAGCTCACCCCGCTCATCGCCGGGAGTGGTTTACAATGAGCAGTTCTTC. Its protein is CASSPRSSPGVVYNEQFF.

This chain joins TRBV9 and TRBJ2-3; TRBD2 matches 12 bases. The V segment lost 0 bases and the J segment 6 bases; nucleotides outside the gene matches: 2. Germline-derived CDR1 and CDR2 are SGDLS and YYNGEE. This CDR3 contains 15 residues. The DNA of the CDR3 is TGTGCCAGCAGCGTAGGGACTAGCGGGATCGATACGCAGTATTTT. It yields the protein CASSVGTSGIDTQYF.

This chain links TRBV5-1 with TRBJ2-5, with D possibly being TRBD2 (5 bases). Deletions cut 0 bases from V and 0 bases from J, with 6 bases between. Germline V CDR1 and CDR2: SGHRS, YFSETQ. The CDR3 consists of 14 residues. The CDR3 spells CASSLGRDQETQYF. CDR3 bases: TGCGCCAGCAGCTTGGGGCGGGACCAAGAGACCCAGTACTTC.

The chain combines TRBV4-2 with TRBJ1-3; a possible D gene is TRBD1 (6 bases). The germline gives CDR1 LGHNA, CDR2 YNFKEQ. This CDR3 has 16 residues. V was cut by 3 bases and J by 2 bases, with 14 bases left in between. CDR3 bases: TGTGCCAGCAGCCATGTAACAGGGAGAGCTGGAAACACCATATATTTT. This gives the protein CASSHVTGRAGNTIYF.

The V call is TRBV29-1, the J call TRBJ2-1, with TRBD2 matching over 10 bases. From germline, CDR1 is SQVTM and CDR2 ANQGSEA. The length of the CDR3 is 15 residues. The V and J ends lost 2 bases and 4 bases, in that order; junction bases with no gene match: 5. The CDR3 DNA sequence: TGCAGCGTTGAAATCCCTAGCGGGAGTTACAATGAGCAGTTCTTC. As protein: CSVEIPSGSYNEQFF.

The J gene is TRBJ2-7, the V gene TRBV9; 7 bases align to TRBD2. The CDR3 sequence is 15 residues long. V was clipped by 2 bases and J by 3 bases; unmatched bases: 8. The germline V gene has CDR1 SGDLS and CDR2 YYNGEE. CDR3 region: CASSVGSGINYEQYF. Here the CDR3 DNA reads TGTGCCAGCAGCGTGGGAAGCGGGATAAACTACGAGCAGTACTTC.

The V gene is TRBV19, the J gene TRBJ2-7; the match to TRBD1 covers 7 bases. The CDR3 contains 12 residues. Germline V lookup: CDR1 LNHDA, CDR2 SQIVND (reference sequence). Unmatched junction bases numbered 5, after V lost 7 bases and J lost 5 bases. The CDR3 sequence is CASKTGSNEQYF. The CDR3 region has the DNA TGTGCCAGTAAGACAGGGTCTAACGAGCAGTACTTC. The complete variable domain, with remaining parts taken from reference TRBV19 and TRBJ2-7, reads DGGITQSPKYLFRKEGQNVTLSCEQNLNHDAMYWYRQDPGQGLRLIYYSQIVNDFQKGDIAEGYSVSREKKESFPLTVTSAQKNPTAFYLCASKTGSNEQYFGPGTRLTVT.

This clone came up a few times. The V gene is TRBV5-1, the J gene TRBJ2-5; TRBD2 agrees at 7 bases. J was trimmed by 3 bases and V by 0 bases; bases with no gene match: 5. CDR1 is SGHRS and CDR2 is YFSETQ in the germline V gene. The CDR3 is 15 amino acids. In DNA form, the CDR3 reads TGCGCCAGCAGCTTGGGGTCTAGCGGCGAAGAGACCCAGTACTTC. Protein product: CASSLGSSGEETQYF.

The V and J genes are TRBV28 and TRBJ1-2, with D perhaps matching TRBD1 (5 bases). V dropped 2 bases and J dropped 4 bases, with 11 bases sitting between them. The CDR3 has 14 residues. Germline V gene data show CDR1 as MDHEN and CDR2 as SYDVKM. The chain's CDR3 is CASSLPQGSYGYTF. The DNA for the CDR3 is TGTGCCAGCAGTTTACCCCAGGGTTCCTATGGCTACACCTTC.